The entry below describes one TCR beta chain. The data derive from a study of T cell changes during pregnancy in multiple sclerosis. The CDR3 loop spans 17 amino acids. After removal of 1 base from V and 7 bases from J, the junction contained 12 bases not matched to a gene. Germline V gives CDR1 LGHNA, CDR2 YNFKEQ. Clones were read by immunoSEQ multiplex PCR, and TCRdb kept only the in-frame ones, dropping some. The table shows approximately 52,000 clones, with roughly 88% occurring only once. The source is a female donor with multiple sclerosis, enrolled in a pregnancy study. The J gene is TRBJ2-1, the V gene TRBV4-2, with TRBD2 matching 8 bases. Here the sequenced sample was CD4+ T cells from peripheral blood mononuclear cells, taken in the second trimester of pregnancy. CDR3 nucleotide sequence: TGTGCCAGCAGCCAAGTGGTGGGATTAGCGGGACAAAATGAGCAGTTCTTC. It is translated as CASSQVVGLAGQNEQFF.